This T cell receptor beta chain was identified during a study of T-cell reconstitution after alpha-beta-depleted transplantation in children. The CDR3 sequence is 15 residues long. V dropped 6 bases and J dropped 1; count of bases not matched to a gene: 9. Researchers prepared the TCRbeta library using unique molecular identifiers, the study reports. TCRdb independently ran MiXCR on the PCR reads; one entry per CDR3 protein. The sample yields a few hundred thousand distinct CDR3 sequences, 10% to 15% seen once. The receptor comes from a male patient under 18 who had a stem cell transplant for acute myeloid leukemia, so the T cells may come from the graft donor. The V and J genes are TRBV12-3 or TRBV12-4 and TRBJ2-7; TRBD1 matches at 7 bases. The sequenced sample was PBMCs, mostly from graft donor cells, obtained 360 days after TCRalphabeta/CD19-depleted stem cell transplant. The CDR3 region has the DNA TGTGCCAGCAGACCGGACAGGCGATCTTCCTACGAGCAGTACTTC. Protein: CASRPDRRSSYEQYF.